The subject of this entry is one T cell receptor beta chain. The antigen is not known. The same CDR3 can be traced to other DNA sequences in this sample. This record belongs to a study of shared clonotypes between healthy human individuals. Trimming removed 1 base from V and 4 bases from J, with 7 bases in between. CDR1 and CDR2 from the germline V gene are SGHTA and FQGNSA. CDR3 length: 13 amino acids. The protocol was immunoSEQ multiplex PCR, while the TCRdb copy is restricted to in-frame clones and leaves out a portion. The sample contains about 2.5 million clones, less than 95% of which appear only once. Study outcomes and limitations: Naive subsets typically showed greater estimated richness than memory subsets.

The sequence derives from a man aged 18 to 30 in good health. Some clones in this sample may be carry-over from other donors' samples. J is TRBJ1-2 and V is TRBV7-2, with D possibly being TRBD1 (5 bases). Material: naive CD4+ T cells from PBMCs. Documented subset: CD45RA+ positively selected. CDR3 DNA sequence: TGTGCCAGCAGCTTAGTCGGGGGCTATGGCTACACCTTC. It translates to CASSLVGGYGYTF.